This is a list of T cell receptor beta chains from one sample in a study of blood T cell repertoires in COVID-19. Clones were read by immunoSEQ multiplex PCR, and TCRdb kept only the in-frame ones, dropping some. The sample yields some 240,000 clones, more than 80% seen once. The sequenced sample was peripheral blood. Source of these receptors: a woman of 80 years or more with COVID-19, enrolled during active disease. The CDR3 runs from the conserved cysteine through the conserved F or W. Each record gives: V gene, clone size, D gene, J gene, CDR3 protein, CDR3 DNA. A D gene is named only where the DNA matches it firmly. Not all rows give a size; the values are once, few, many and, for expanded clones, a class.

TRBV19	.	.	TRBJ1-5	CASSIDRYSNQPQHF	TGTGCCAGTAGTATAGACAGATATAGCAATCAGCCCCAGCATTTT
TRBV11-2	.	.	TRBJ1-2	CASSKKSTGGVVGYTF	TGTGCCAGCAGCAAAAAATCTACAGGAGGGGTGGTAGGCTACACCTTC
TRBV5-1	.	TRBD1	TRBJ2-1	CASSPGQGYNEQFF	TGCGCCAGCAGCCCAGGACAGGGCTACAATGAGCAGTTCTTC
TRBV5-1	.	TRBD1	TRBJ1-4	CASSSDRGNEKLFF	TGCGCCAGCAGCTCTGACAGGGGTAATGAAAAACTGTTTTTT
TRBV20-1	.	.	TRBJ1-1	CSASRRMNTEAFF	TGCAGTGCTAGTCGGCGGATGAACACTGAAGCTTTCTTT
TRBV27	.	TRBD1	TRBJ1-1	CASSLLDRESEAFF	TGTGCCAGCAGTTTACTTGACAGGGAGAGTGAAGCTTTCTTT
TRBV5-4	.	.	TRBJ2-3	CASSPGTTTDTQYF	TGTGCCAGCAGCCCAGGAACGACCACAGATACGCAGTATTTT
TRBV18	.	.	TRBJ2-7	CASSPSSLYEQYF	TGTGCCAGCTCACCATCTAGTTTGTACGAGCAGTACTTC
TRBV27	.	TRBD1	TRBJ1-1	CASRGQGLITEAFF	TGTGCCAGCAGGGGACAGGGGCTTATCACTGAAGCTTTCTTT
TRBV6-5	once	.	TRBJ1-1	CASSYSLSTTTAFF	TGTGCCAGCAGTTACTCGCTCTCGACTACGACGGCTTTCTTT
TRBV7-2	.	TRBD2	TRBJ2-3	CASSDPGLAGVGRDTQYF	TGTGCCAGCAGCGACCCTGGACTAGCGGGTGTGGGTAGAGATACGCAGTATTTT
TRBV5-4	.	TRBD1	TRBJ1-2	CASSRGQELIEGYTF	TGTGCCAGCAGCAGGGGACAGGAACTTATCGAAGGCTACACCTTC
TRBV27	.	TRBD2	TRBJ2-3	CASFGLAGGLGTDTQYF	TGTGCCAGTTTCGGACTAGCGGGAGGGCTCGGCACAGATACGCAGTATTTT
TRBV10-3	.	TRBD2	TRBJ2-7	CAISDPSGRVTYEQYF	TGTGCCATCAGTGACCCTAGCGGGAGAGTTACCTACGAGCAGTACTTC
TRBV27	.	.	TRBJ2-1	CASSPAARYNEQFF	TGTGCCAGCAGCCCCGCGGCGCGCTACAATGAGCAGTTCTTC
TRBV7-2	.	TRBD2	TRBJ2-2	CASSPRTSGSGTGELFF	TGTGCCAGCAGCCCACGGACTAGCGGGAGCGGCACCGGGGAGCTGTTTTTT
TRBV11-2	.	TRBD2	TRBJ2-5	CASSLRASGQETQYF	TGTGCCAGCAGCTTACGGGCTAGCGGCCAAGAGACCCAGTACTTC
TRBV12-3/TRBV12-4	.	.	TRBJ1-2	CASSLARNGYTF	TGTGCCAGCAGTTTAGCGCGAAATGGCTACACCTTC
TRBV28	once	.	TRBJ1-2	CASSSPVGGDYGYTF	TGTGCCAGCAGCTCTCCAGTAGGGGGGGACTATGGCTACACCTTC
TRBV14	once	.	TRBJ1-1	CASSQDRGTEAFF	TGTGCCAGCAGCCAAGATCGGGGCACTGAAGCTTTCTTT
TRBV6-1	.	.	TRBJ1-3	CASSVRGLRVAGNTIYF	TGTGCCAGCAGTGTCCGAGGACTACGGGTAGCAGGAAACACCATATATTTT
TRBV4-3	.	TRBD2	TRBJ2-1	CASPKGRAGEQNELLDNEQFF	TGCGCCAGCCCAAAGGGTCGAGCGGGAGAGCAAAACGAACTTTTAGACAATGAGCAGTTCTTC
TRBV7-9	.	TRBD1	TRBJ1-1	CASSLTGAADTEAFF	TGTGCCAGCAGTTTAACAGGGGCGGCGGACACTGAAGCTTTCTTT
TRBV6-6	.	.	TRBJ2-2	CASSRGRDTGELFF	TGTGCCAGCAGCCGAGGTCGGGACACCGGGGAGCTGTTTTTT
TRBV18	.	TRBD2	TRBJ2-1	CASSFGTSGRRQFF	TGTGCCAGCTCATTTGGGACTAGCGGGAGAAGGCAGTTCTTC
TRBV28	.	TRBD1	TRBJ2-7	CASSPTGTGGNKQYF	TGTGCCAGCAGCCCTACCGGGACAGGGGGTAATAAGCAGTACTTC
TRBV6-6	.	.	TRBJ1-5	CAIRGSNQPQHF	TGTGCCATCCGGGGTAGCAATCAGCCCCAGCATTTT
TRBV29-1	.	TRBD1	TRBJ2-7	CSVDRQGHEQYF	TGCAGCGTTGATCGACAGGGCCACGAGCAGTACTTC
TRBV6-2/TRBV6-3	.	.	TRBJ1-2	CASSSDGFYGYTF	TGTGCCAGCAGCTCTGACGGGTTCTATGGCTACACCTTC
TRBV9	.	TRBD2	TRBJ2-3	CASSVFRLAGGFDTQYF	TGTGCCAGCAGCGTGTTCCGACTAGCGGGGGGGTTCGATACGCAGTATTTT
TRBV20-1	.	.	TRBJ1-1	CSASPGAFDTEAFF	TGCAGTGCTAGTCCAGGGGCTTTCGACACTGAAGCTTTCTTT
TRBV6-5	.	.	TRBJ1-6	CASSSSFLGDSPLHF	TGTGCCAGCAGTTCCAGCTTTCTAGGCGATTCACCCCTCCACTTT
TRBV18	.	TRBD1	TRBJ2-7	CASSPKTGVSYEQYF	TGTGCCAGCTCTCCCAAGACAGGGGTCTCCTACGAGCAGTACTTC
TRBV7-9	.	.	TRBJ1-2	CASSGRGSFYGYTF	TGTGCCAGCAGCGGAAGGGGCAGCTTCTATGGCTACACCTTC
TRBV19	.	TRBD2	TRBJ2-4	CASSILAGGKNIQYF	TGTGCCAGTAGTATACTAGCGGGAGGGAAAAACATTCAGTACTTC
TRBV5-4	.	.	TRBJ2-5	CASSIDYQETQYF	TGTGCCAGCAGCATTGACTACCAAGAGACCCAGTACTTC
TRBV19	.	TRBD1	TRBJ1-2	CASALIGQGGYGYTF	TGTGCCAGTGCGCTCATCGGACAGGGGGGGTATGGCTACACCTTC
TRBV28	.	.	TRBJ1-2	CASSLRYAGYTF	TGTGCCAGCAGCCTACGGTATGCGGGCTACACCTTC
TRBV6-5	.	.	TRBJ2-7	CASSYGRGEQYF	TGTGCCAGCAGTTACGGTAGGGGGGAGCAGTACTTC
TRBV7-9	.	.	TRBJ1-1	CASSFRQNTEAFF	TGTGCCAGCAGCTTTAGACAGAACACTGAAGCTTTCTTT
TRBV19	few	.	TRBJ1-2	CASSPGGSDSWRYTF	TGTGCCAGTAGCCCGGGGGGGTCGGACAGCTGGCGCTACACCTTC
TRBV4-1	.	.	TRBJ1-2	CASSLRGGGPYGYTF	TGCGCCAGCAGCCTCCGAGGGGGGGGACCCTATGGCTACACCTTC
TRBV7-9	once	TRBD1	TRBJ1-1	CASSLGGQGGVAFF	TGTGCCAGCAGCTTAGGGGGACAGGGAGGAGTGGCTTTCTTT
TRBV3-1/TRBV3-2	.	.	TRBJ1-1	CASSQDWAMNTEAFF	TGTGCCAGCAGCCAAGATTGGGCGATGAACACTGAAGCTTTCTTT
TRBV9	.	.	TRBJ2-5	CASSVGTYKETQYF	TGTGCCAGCAGCGTAGGGACTTATAAAGAGACCCAGTACTTC
TRBV29-1	.	.	TRBJ2-7	CSVEDSSNEQYF	TGCAGCGTTGAGGACAGTTCAAACGAGCAGTACTTC
TRBV5-4	.	TRBD1	TRBJ2-1	CASSLGGQGSYNEQFF	TGTGCCAGCAGCTTGGGGGGACAGGGTTCCTACAATGAGCAGTTCTTC
TRBV3-1/TRBV3-2	.	TRBD1	TRBJ2-1	CASSLPTGSSYNEQFF	TGTGCCAGCAGCCTTCCGACAGGGAGCTCCTACAATGAGCAGTTCTTC
TRBV5-1	few	.	TRBJ1-4	CASSLQGTNEKLFF	TGCGCCAGCAGCTTACAGGGTACTAATGAAAAACTGTTTTTT
TRBV28	.	TRBD1	TRBJ1-3	CASRGTQGVGNTIYF	TGTGCCAGCAGGGGCACTCAGGGGGTCGGAAACACCATATATTTT
TRBV14	.	TRBD2	TRBJ2-1	CASSQVKLAGGWDEQFF	TGTGCCAGCAGCCAAGTTAAACTAGCGGGGGGTTGGGATGAGCAGTTCTTC
TRBV3-1/TRBV3-2	.	TRBD1	TRBJ1-1	CASGRTGMNTEAFF	TGTGCCAGCGGTCGGACAGGTATGAACACTGAAGCTTTCTTT
TRBV10-1	.	TRBD2	TRBJ2-1	CASSGSGGSYNEQFF	TGCGCCAGCAGTGGGTCCGGGGGGTCCTACAATGAGCAGTTCTTC